This T cell receptor (beta chain) was profiled in a study of T cell repertoires in cytomegalovirus infection. CDR1 MDHEN and CDR2 SYDVKM come from the germline V gene. Losses at the gene ends were 6 bases for V and 3 bases for J; bases not matched to a gene: 9. The CDR3 consists of 15 residues. In its sample, this clonotype was seen many times. Its matching antigen is unknown. Study-level results: HLA-C-restricted, CMV-specific TCR beta clonotypes were dominant ex vivo.

TCRdb itself ran the reads through MiXCR, one entry per CDR3 protein. The sample consists of roughly 320,000 distinct CDR3 sequences, 8% to 9.5% of them appearing once. The chain uses TRBV28 and TRBJ1-2; TRBD1 matches 8 bases. The TCR originated in a human donor in good health (CMV status not recorded). Some clones in this sample may be carry-over from other donors' samples. Sequenced: PBMCs. CDR3 amino acids: CASRSGTGFYYGYTF. The CDR3 DNA reads TGTGCCAGCAGATCTGGGACAGGTTTTTACTATGGCTACACCTTC.